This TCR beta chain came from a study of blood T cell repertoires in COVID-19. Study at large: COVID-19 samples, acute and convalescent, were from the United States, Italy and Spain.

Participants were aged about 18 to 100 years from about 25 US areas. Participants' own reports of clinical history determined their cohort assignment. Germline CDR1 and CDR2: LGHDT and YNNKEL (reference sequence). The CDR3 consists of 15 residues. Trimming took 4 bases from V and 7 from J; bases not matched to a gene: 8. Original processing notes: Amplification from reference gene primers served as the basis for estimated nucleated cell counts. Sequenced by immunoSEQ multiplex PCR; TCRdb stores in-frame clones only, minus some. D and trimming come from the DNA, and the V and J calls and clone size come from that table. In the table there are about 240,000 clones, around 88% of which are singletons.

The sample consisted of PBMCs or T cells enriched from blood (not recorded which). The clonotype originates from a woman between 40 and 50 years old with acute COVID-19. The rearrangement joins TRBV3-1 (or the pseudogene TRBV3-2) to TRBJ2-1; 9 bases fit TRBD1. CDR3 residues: CASSPPDRGNNEQFF. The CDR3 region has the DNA TGTGCCAGCAGCCCGCCAGACAGGGGGAATAATGAGCAGTTCTTC.